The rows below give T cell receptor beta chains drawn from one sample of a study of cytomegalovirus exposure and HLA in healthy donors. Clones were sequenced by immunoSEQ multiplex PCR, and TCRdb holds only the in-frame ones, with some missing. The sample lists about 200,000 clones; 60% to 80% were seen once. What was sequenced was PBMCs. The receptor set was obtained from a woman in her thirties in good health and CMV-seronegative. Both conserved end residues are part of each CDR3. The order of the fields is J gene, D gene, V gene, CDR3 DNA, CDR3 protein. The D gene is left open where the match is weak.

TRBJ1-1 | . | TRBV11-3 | TGTGCCAGCAGCTTAGGGCCCGGGGGGCGGGGGAACACTGAAGCTTTCTTT | CASSLGPGGRGNTEAFF
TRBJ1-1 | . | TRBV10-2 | TGCGCCAGCAGCCCTAGGGGGACTGAAGCTTTCTTT | CASSPRGTEAFF
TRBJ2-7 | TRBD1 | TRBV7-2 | TGTGCCAGCAGCTTAAGGGACAGGTTCTACGAGCAGTACTTC | CASSLRDRFYEQYF
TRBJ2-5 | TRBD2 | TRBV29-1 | TGCAGCGGGGGGGGATTCCAAGAGACCCAGTACTTC | CSGGGFQETQYF
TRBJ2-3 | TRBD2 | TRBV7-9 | TGTGCCAGCAGATGGCCGGCGGGAGGCGTAGATACGCAGTATTTT | CASRWPAGGVDTQYF
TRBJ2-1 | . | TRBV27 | TGTGCCAGCAGTTTATCGGGAGGCAATGAGCAGTTCTTC | CASSLSGGNEQFF
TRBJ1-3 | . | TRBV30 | TGTGCCTGGAGTGTACTCTCCGCCTCTGGAAACACCATATATTTT | CAWSVLSASGNTIYF
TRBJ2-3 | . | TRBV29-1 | TGCAGCGTTGAAGGACAGAACACAGATACGCAGTATTTT | CSVEGQNTDTQYF
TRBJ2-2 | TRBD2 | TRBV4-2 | TGTGCCAGCAGCCAAGATTGGCTAGCGGGGGACACCGGGGAGCTGTTTTTT | CASSQDWLAGDTGELFF
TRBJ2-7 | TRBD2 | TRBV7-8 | TGTGCCAGCAGCCTGGGGGGGTTCTCCTACGAGCAGTACTTC | CASSLGGFSYEQYF
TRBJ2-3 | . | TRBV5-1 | TGCGCCAGCAGCTCCCTAGCGTTTCGAGAGGATACGCAGTATTTT | CASSSLAFREDTQYF